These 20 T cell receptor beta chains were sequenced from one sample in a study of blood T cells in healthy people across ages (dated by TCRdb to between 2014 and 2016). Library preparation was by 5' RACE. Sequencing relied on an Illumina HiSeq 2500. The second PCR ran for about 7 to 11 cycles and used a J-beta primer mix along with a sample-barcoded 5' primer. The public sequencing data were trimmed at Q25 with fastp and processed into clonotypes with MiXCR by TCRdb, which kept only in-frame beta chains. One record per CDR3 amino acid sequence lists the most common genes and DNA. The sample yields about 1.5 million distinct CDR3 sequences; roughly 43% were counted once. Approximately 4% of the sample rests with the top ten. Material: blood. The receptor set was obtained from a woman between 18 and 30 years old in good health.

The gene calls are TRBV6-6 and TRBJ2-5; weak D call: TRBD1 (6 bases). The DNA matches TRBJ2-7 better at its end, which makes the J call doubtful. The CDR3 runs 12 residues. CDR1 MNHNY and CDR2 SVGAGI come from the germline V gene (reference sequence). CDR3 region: CASSWQGYEQYF. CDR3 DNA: TGTGCCAGCAGTTGGCAGGGGTACGAGCAGTACTTC.

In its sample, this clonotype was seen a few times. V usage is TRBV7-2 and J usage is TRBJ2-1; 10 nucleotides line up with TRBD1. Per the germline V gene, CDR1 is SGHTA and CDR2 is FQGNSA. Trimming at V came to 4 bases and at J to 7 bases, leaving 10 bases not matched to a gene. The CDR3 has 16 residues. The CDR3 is CASSSPDRGQRNEQFF. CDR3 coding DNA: TGTGCCAGCAGCTCTCCAGACAGGGGGCAAAGGAATGAGCAGTTCTTC.

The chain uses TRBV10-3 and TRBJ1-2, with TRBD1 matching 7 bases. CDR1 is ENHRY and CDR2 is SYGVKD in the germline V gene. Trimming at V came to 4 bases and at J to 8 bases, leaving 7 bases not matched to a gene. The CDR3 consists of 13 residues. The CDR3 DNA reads TGTGCCATCAGTGCAGGGGGATCCGCCGGCTACACCTTC. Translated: CAISAGGSAGYTF.

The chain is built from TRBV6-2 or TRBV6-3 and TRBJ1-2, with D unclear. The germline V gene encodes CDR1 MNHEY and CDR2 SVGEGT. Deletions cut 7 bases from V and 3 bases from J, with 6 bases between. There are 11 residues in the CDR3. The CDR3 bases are TGTGCCAGCACAACGGACTATGGCTACACCTTC. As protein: CASTTDYGYTF.

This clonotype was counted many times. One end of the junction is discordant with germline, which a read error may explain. This CDR3 reads CASSQGGSYNEQFF. The CDR3, as DNA: TGTGCCAGCAGTCAAGGAGGTTCCTACAATGAGCAGTTCTTC. The V call is TRBV4-3, the J call TRBJ2-1; maybe TRBD2 (5 bases). The CDR3 consists of 14 residues. The V gene's germline CDR1 is LGHNA and CDR2 YSLEER.

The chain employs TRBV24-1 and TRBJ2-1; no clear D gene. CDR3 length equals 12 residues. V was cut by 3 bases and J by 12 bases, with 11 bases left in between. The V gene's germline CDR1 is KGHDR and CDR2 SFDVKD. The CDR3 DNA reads TGTGCCACCAGTGATCCTGGAGTGGGGCAGTTCTTC. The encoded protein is CATSDPGVGQFF.

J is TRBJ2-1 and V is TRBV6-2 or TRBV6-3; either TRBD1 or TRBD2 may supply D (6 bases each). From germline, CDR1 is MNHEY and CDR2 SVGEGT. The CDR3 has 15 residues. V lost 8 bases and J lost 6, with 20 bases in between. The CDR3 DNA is TGTGCCAGCCGGAGGGGGGACTCCAGCGGCAATGAGCAGTTCTTC. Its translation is CASRRGDSSGNEQFF.

CDR3 loop: CASSAQGGADTQYF. The CDR3 DNA is TGCGCCAGCAGCGCCCAAGGCGGGGCAGATACGCAGTATTTT. The rearrangement uses TRBV5-1 and TRBJ2-3, with D perhaps TRBD2 (6 bases). CDR1 and CDR2 from the germline V gene are SGHRS and YFSETQ. CDR3 length equals 14 residues. Trimming removed 4 bases from V and 4 bases from J, with 13 bases in between.

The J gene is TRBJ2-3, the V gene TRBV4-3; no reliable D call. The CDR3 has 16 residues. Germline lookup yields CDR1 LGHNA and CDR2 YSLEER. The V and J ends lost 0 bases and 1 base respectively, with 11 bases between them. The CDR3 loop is CASSQDLGSGTDTQYF. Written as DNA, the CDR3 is TGCGCCAGCAGCCAAGATTTGGGGTCGGGCACAGATACGCAGTATTTT.

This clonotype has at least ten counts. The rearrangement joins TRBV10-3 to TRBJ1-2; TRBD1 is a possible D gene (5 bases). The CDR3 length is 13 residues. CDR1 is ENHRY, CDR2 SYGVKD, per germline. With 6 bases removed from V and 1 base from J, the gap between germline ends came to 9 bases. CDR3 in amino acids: CAIRTGSNYGYTF. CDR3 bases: TGTGCCATCAGAACAGGAAGTAACTATGGCTACACCTTC.

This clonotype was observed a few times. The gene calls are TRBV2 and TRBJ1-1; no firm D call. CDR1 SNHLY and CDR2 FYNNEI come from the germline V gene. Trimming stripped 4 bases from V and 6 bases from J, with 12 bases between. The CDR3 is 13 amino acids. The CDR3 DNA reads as TGTGCCAGCAGTGTCGGAGGGTACCCTGAAGCTTTCTTT. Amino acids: CASSVGGYPEAFF.

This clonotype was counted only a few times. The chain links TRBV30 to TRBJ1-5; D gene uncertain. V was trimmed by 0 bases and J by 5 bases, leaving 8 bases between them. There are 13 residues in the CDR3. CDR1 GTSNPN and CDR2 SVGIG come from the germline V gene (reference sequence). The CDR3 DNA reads TGTGCCTGGAGTGTAAACGGGGATCAGCCCCAGCATTTT. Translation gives CAWSVNGDQPQHF.

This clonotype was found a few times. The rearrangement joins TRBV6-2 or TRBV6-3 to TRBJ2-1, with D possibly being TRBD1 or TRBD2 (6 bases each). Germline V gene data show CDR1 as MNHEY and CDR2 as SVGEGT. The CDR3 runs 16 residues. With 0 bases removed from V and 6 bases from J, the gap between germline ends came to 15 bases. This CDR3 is CASSYSPGAPLNEQFF. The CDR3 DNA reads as TGTGCCAGCAGTTACTCCCCGGGGGCCCCCCTCAATGAGCAGTTCTTC.

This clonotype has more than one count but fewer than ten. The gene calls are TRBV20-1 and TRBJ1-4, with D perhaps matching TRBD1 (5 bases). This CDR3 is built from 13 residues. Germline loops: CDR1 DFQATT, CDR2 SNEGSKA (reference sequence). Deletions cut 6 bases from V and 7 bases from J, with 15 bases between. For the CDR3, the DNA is TGCAGTGCCCCGGGGCGATTGGGTGAAAAACTGTTTTTT. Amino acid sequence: CSAPGRLGEKLFF.

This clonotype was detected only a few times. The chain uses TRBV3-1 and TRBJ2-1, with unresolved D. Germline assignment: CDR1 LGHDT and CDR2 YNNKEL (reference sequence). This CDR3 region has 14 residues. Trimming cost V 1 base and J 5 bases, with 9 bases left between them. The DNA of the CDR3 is TGTGCCAGCAGCCAAGTATCGCCCAACAATGAGCAGTTCTTC. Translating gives CASSQVSPNNEQFF.

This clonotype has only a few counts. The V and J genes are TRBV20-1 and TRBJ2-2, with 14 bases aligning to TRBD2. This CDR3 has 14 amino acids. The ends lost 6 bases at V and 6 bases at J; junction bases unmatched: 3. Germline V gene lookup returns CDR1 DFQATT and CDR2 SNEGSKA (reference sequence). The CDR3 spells CSAPTSGRAGELFF. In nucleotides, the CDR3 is TGCAGTGCGCCGACTAGCGGGAGGGCCGGGGAGCTGTTTTTT.

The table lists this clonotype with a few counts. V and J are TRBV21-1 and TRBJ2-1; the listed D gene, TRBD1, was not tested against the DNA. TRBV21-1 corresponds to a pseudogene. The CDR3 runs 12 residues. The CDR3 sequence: CASLVTGGEQFF. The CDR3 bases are TGTGCCAGCTTGGTCACGGGGGGCGAGCAGTTCTTC.

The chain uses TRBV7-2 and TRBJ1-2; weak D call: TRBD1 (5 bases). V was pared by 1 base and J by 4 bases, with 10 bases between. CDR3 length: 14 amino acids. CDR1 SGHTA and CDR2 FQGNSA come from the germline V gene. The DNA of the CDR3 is TGTGCCAGCAGCTTAGGAGGGGATCCCTATGGCTACACCTTC. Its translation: CASSLGGDPYGYTF.

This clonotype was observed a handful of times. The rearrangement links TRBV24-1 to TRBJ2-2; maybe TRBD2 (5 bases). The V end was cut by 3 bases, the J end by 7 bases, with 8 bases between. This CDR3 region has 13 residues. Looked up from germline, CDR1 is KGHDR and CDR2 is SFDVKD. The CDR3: CATSDRSGGELFF. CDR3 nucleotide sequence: TGTGCCACCAGTGATAGGAGCGGCGGGGAGCTGTTTTTT.

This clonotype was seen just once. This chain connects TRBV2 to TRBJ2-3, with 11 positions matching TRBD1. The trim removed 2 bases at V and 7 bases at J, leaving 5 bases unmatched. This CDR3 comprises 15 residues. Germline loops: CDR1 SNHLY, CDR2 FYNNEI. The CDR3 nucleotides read TGTGCCAGCAGTGAAAGGGGACAGGGGGTACATACGCAGTATTTT. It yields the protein CASSERGQGVHTQYF. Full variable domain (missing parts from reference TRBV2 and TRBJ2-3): EPEVTQTPSHQVTQMGQEVILRCVPISNHLYFYWYRQILGQKVEFLVSFYNNEISEKSEIFDDQFSVERPDGSNFTLKIRSTKLEDSAMYFCASSERGQGVHTQYFGPGTRLTVL.